This T cell receptor beta chain was obtained from a study of shared clonotypes between healthy human individuals. Clones were read by immunoSEQ multiplex PCR, and TCRdb kept only the in-frame ones, dropping some. The table records some 2,500,000 clones, 85% to 95% of them present only once. CDR1 is SGHRS, CDR2 YFSETQ, per germline. The CDR3 covers 14 residues. Trimming removed 4 bases from V and 0 bases from J, with 10 bases in between. This chain joins TRBV5-1 and TRBJ1-1; no firm D call. Sequencing used naive CD4+ T cells from PBMCs. The sample's subset: CD45RA+ positively selected. This clonotype was sampled from a man between 18 and 35 years old in good health. Some clones in this sample may be carry-over from other donors' samples. The CDR3 DNA is TGCGCCAGCAGCCTTACGGCCATGAACACTGAAGCTTTCTTT. It encodes CASSLTAMNTEAFF.